The 7 T cell receptor beta chains in this list originate from one sample, sequenced in a study of human T cells and chemical hapten exposure. Each CDR3 protein gets one entry after TCRdb re-called the RACE reads with MiXCR. Of 300,000 to 450,000 distinct CDR3 sequences in the sample, around 5.5% were seen once. Time point specified: pre-sensitization, week 0. Treatment in this sample: therapeutic diphenylcyclopropenone sensitization with weekly scalp DPC. This material consisted of whole blood, taken in connection with sensitization to the hapten diphenylcyclopropenone (DPC). Receptors originate from a woman aged 45-65 years with alopecia areata. Some clones in this sample may be carry-over from other donors' samples.

The table lists this clonotype with many counts. The chain links TRBV2 to TRBJ2-4; D gene ambiguous. Trimming shortened V by 1 base and J by 2 bases, and 9 bases separated the two germline ends. The CDR3 loop spans 15 amino acids. From germline, CDR1 is SNHLY and CDR2 FYNNEI. Here the CDR3 reads CASSEVSTSKNIQYF. CDR3 in DNA: TGTGCCAGCAGTGAAGTCTCTACCTCCAAAAACATTCAGTACTTC.

In this sample, this clonotype turned up many times. V is TRBV6-5 and J is TRBJ1-2; D remains ambiguous. Trimming removed 6 bases at V and 0 bases at J, with 8 bases between. CDR1 is MNHEY and CDR2 is SVGAGI in the germline V gene. The length of the CDR3 is 13 residues. The CDR3 coding sequence is TGTGCCAGCAGGGAGGCAACTAACTATGGCTACACCTTC. Protein sequence: CASREATNYGYTF.

The chain joins TRBV6-5 to TRBJ2-2; 7 bases map to TRBD2. V was pared by 8 bases and J by 3 bases, with 15 bases of the junction left unmatched. In germline, CDR1 is MNHEY, CDR2 SVGAGI. This CDR3 spans 17 amino acids. The chain's CDR3 is CASSQNGGTADTGELFF. In DNA form, the CDR3 reads TGTGCCAGCTCACAAAACGGGGGGACGGCCGACACCGGGGAGCTGTTTTTT.

Only a few counts were recorded for this clonotype. The rearrangement uses TRBV30 and TRBJ2-2, with TRBD1 as a possible D gene (5 bases). This CDR3 region has 12 residues. The V gene lost 1 base and the J gene lost 6 bases, with 6 bases spanning the gap. The germline V gene encodes CDR1 GTSNPN and CDR2 SVGIG (reference sequence). The CDR3 here is CAWSAGSGELFF. CDR3 in DNA: TGTGCCTGGAGTGCAGGGTCCGGGGAGCTGTTTTTT.

In this sample, this clonotype turned up many times. V gene TRBV6-6 combines with J gene TRBJ1-6; the match to TRBD1 covers 7 bases. The ends lost 2 bases at V and 3 bases at J; junction bases unmatched: 4. The CDR3 contains 16 residues. Germline-derived CDR1 and CDR2 are MNHNY and SVGAGI (reference sequence). The CDR3, as DNA: TGTGCCAGCAGTTACCACCGGGACAGCTATAATTCACCCCTCCACTTT. Translated: CASSYHRDSYNSPLHF.

A few counts support this clonotype. The chain uses TRBV18 and TRBJ1-2; D remains ambiguous. V lost 3 bases to trimming and J lost 1 base, with 9 bases between them. Germline CDR1 reads KGHSH; CDR2 reads LQKENI. The CDR3 is made up of 14 amino acids. CDR3 residues: CASSPSEGNYGYTF. The CDR3 nucleotides are TGTGCCAGCTCACCCTCTGAGGGTAACTATGGCTACACCTTC. The complete variable domain, with remaining parts taken from reference TRBV18 and TRBJ1-2, reads NAGVMQNPRHLVRRRGQEARLRCSPMKGHSHVYWYRQLPEEGLKFMVYLQKENIIDESGMPKERFSAEFPKEGPSILRIQQVVRGDSAAYFCASSPSEGNYGYTFGSGTRLTVV.

This clonotype was counted between two and nine times. The chain is built from TRBV4-1 and TRBJ2-1; the match to TRBD2 covers 8 bases. CDR3 length: 16 residues. V shed 1 base and J 1 base; nucleotides not matched to a gene: 3. Germline-derived CDR1 and CDR2 are MGHRA and YSYEKL. CDR3 DNA: TGCGCCAGCAGCCAAGGAAGACTAGCGTCCTACAATGAGCAGTTCTTC. Protein product: CASSQGRLASYNEQFF.